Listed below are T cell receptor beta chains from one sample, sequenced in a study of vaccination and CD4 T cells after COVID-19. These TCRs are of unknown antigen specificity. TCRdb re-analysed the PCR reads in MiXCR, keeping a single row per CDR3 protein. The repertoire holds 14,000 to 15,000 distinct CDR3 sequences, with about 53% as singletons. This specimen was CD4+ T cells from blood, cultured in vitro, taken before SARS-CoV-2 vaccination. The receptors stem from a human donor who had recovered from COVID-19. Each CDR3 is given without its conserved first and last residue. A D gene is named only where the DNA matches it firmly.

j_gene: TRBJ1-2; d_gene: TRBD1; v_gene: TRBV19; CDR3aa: ASSMSPTGVNYGYT
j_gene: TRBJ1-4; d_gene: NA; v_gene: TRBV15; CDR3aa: ATSRDRNEKLF
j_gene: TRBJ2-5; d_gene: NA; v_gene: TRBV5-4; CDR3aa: ASSLAGRETQY
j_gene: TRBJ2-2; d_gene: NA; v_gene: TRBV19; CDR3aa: ASSRTGDAGELF
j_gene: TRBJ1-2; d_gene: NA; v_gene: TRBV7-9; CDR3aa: ASSLEIGGYT
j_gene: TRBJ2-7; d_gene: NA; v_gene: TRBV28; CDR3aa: ASSPTSGFTGEQY
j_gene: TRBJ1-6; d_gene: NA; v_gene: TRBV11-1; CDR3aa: ASSLVKASPLH
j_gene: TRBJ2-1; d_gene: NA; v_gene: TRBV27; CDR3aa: ASSLYQGGRQF
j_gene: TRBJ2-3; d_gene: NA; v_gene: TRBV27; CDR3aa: ASNSRGTDTQY
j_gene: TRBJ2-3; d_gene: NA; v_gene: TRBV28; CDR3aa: ASSLDSTDTQY
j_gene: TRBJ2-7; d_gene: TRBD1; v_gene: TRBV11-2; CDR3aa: ASSLTLPTGTGPIEQY
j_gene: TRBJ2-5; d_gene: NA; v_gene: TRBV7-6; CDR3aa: ASSLTFPPETQY
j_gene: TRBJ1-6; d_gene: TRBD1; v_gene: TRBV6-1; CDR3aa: ATRTGGRNSPLH
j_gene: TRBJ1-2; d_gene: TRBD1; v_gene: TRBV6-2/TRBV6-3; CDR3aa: ASSYFSGGPYGYT
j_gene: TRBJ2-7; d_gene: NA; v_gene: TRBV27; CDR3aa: ASRSTGGREQY
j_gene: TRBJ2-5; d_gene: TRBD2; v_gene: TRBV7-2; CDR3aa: ASSGTGLAEHEETQY
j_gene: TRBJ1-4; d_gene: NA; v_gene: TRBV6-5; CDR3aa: ASSYRGGNEKLF
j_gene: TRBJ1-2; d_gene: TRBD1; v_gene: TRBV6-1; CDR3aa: ASSNTDRERDGYT
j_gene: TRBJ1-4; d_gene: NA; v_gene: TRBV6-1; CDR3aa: ASSEVRGNEKLF
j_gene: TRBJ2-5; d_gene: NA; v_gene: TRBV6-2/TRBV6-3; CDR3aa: ASNHGSKETQY
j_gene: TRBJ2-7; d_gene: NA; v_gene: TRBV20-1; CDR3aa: SALGTPYEQY
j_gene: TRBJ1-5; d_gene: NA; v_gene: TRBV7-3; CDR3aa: ASSLGAGQPQH
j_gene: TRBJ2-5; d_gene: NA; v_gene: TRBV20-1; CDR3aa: SSESQGRETQY
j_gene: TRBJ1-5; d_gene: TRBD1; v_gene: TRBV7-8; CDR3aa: ASSITGDGGQPQH
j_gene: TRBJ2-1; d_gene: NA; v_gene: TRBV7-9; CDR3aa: ASSFGVYSNEQF
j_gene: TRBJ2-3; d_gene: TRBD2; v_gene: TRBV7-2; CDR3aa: ASSLALAGGLTDTQY
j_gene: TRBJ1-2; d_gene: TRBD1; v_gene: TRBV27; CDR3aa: ATKTGNYGYT
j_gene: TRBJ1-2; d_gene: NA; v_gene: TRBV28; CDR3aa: ASRPLKGAVRGYT
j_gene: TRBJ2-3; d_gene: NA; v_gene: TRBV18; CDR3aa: ASSPVAVSTDTQY
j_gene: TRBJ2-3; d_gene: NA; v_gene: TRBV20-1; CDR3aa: SAQGKRTDMQY
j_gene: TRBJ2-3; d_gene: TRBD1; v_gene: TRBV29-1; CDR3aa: SVELTGGKGDTQY
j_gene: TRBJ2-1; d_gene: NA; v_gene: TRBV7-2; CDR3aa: ASSSPARREQF
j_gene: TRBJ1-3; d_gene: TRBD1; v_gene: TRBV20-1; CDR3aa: SALDRISGNTIY
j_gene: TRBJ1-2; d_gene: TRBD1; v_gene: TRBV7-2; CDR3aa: ASSLRTGLNGYT
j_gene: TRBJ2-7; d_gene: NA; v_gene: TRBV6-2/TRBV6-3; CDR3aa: ASSPTGSSYEQY
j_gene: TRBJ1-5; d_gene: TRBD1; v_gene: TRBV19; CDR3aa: ASRKRDSGDQPQH
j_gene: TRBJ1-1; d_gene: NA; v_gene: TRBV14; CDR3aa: ASSQEFWQGIPEAF
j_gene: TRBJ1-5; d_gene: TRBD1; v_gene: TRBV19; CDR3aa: ASSTRQGSNQPQH
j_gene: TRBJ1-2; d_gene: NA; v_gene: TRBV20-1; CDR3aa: SARVGRGYGYT
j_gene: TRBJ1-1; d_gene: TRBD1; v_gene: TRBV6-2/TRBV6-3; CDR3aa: ASSQGQGEPEAF